The rows below give T cell receptor beta chains drawn from one sample of a study of OX40 agonist ivuxolimab in advanced cancers. Sequenced by immunoSEQ multiplex PCR; TCRdb stores in-frame clones only, minus some. The data hold 26,000 or so clones, with roughly 90% observed a single time. The input for sequencing was CD4+ or CD8+ T cells sorted from blood, taken in a trial of the OX40 agonist ivuxolimab. The origin of the receptors is an adult with an advanced solid tumor such as melanoma, head and neck, liver or kidney cancer. The CDR3 runs from the conserved cysteine through the conserved F or W. Each record gives: V gene, J gene, clone size, D gene, CDR3 protein, CDR3 DNA. The D gene is left open where the match is weak. Not every row has a clone size; where given, it reads once, few, many or a size class.

V: TRBV29-1
J: TRBJ2-1
size: -
D: -
CDR3: CSVDGAVTYNEQFF
DNA: TGCAGCGTTGACGGGGCGGTGACCTACAATGAGCAGTTCTTC

V: TRBV4-1
J: TRBJ2-3
size: -
D: TRBD2
CDR3: CASSQPTRTSGSTSTDTQYF
DNA: TGCGCCAGCAGCCAACCAACGAGGACTAGCGGGAGTACTAGCACAGATACGCAGTATTTT

V: TRBV9
J: TRBJ2-2
size: -
D: -
CDR3: CASSPSGANTGELFF
DNA: TGTGCCAGCAGCCCCAGCGGCGCGAACACCGGGGAGCTGTTTTTT

V: TRBV6-5
J: TRBJ2-1
size: -
D: -
CDR3: CASSYSFSYRRNEQFF
DNA: TGTGCCAGCAGTTACTCGTTTTCCTACCGGCGGAATGAGCAGTTCTTC

V: TRBV7-3
J: TRBJ2-3
size: -
D: TRBD2
CDR3: CASSFSGLAGYTTLTDTQYF
DNA: TGTGCCAGCAGCTTTTCGGGACTAGCGGGATACACCACCCTCACAGATACGCAGTATTTT

V: TRBV7-3
J: TRBJ1-2
size: once
D: -
CDR3: CASSQTVGYGYTF
DNA: TGTGCCAGCAGCCAAACCGTAGGCTATGGCTACACCTTC

V: TRBV2
J: TRBJ2-1
size: once
D: -
CDR3: CASITLNEQFF
DNA: TGTGCCAGCATAACTCTCAATGAGCAGTTCTTC

V: TRBV7-8
J: TRBJ2-1
size: -
D: -
CDR3: CASSLTGPGPGNEQFF
DNA: TGTGCCAGCAGCCTCACGGGCCCGGGTCCGGGTAATGAGCAGTTCTTC

V: TRBV5-6
J: TRBJ2-7
size: -
D: TRBD2
CDR3: CASSRTSGGPYEQYF
DNA: TGTGCCAGCAGCCGAACCAGCGGGGGACCCTACGAGCAGTACTTC

V: TRBV7-9
J: TRBJ2-1
size: -
D: TRBD1
CDR3: CASSSRDRSLHEQFF
DNA: TGTGCCAGCAGCTCCCGGGACAGGTCCTTGCATGAGCAGTTCTTC

V: TRBV5-6
J: TRBJ2-1
size: once
D: TRBD2
CDR3: CASSLDREGEQFF
DNA: TGTGCCAGCAGCTTGGACCGGGAGGGTGAGCAGTTCTTC

V: TRBV27
J: TRBJ2-1
size: -
D: -
CDR3: CASSVDSGNEQFF
DNA: TGTGCCAGCAGTGTAGACTCAGGCAATGAGCAGTTCTTC

V: TRBV5-1
J: TRBJ2-7
size: -
D: -
CDR3: CASSFGYEQYF
DNA: TGCGCCAGCAGCTTCGGCTACGAGCAGTACTTC

V: TRBV6-1
J: TRBJ2-1
size: -
D: TRBD2
CDR3: CASSGGLHYNEQFF
DNA: TGTGCCAGCAGTGGGGGACTACATTACAATGAGCAGTTCTTC

V: TRBV19
J: TRBJ2-1
size: -
D: -
CDR3: CASSIILNNEQFF
DNA: TGTGCCAGTAGTATCATTTTAAACAATGAGCAGTTCTTC

V: TRBV9
J: TRBJ2-7
size: -
D: TRBD1
CDR3: CASSVFPGQGKRAYSYEQYF
DNA: TGTGCCAGCAGCGTGTTTCCGGGACAGGGGAAGCGGGCGTACTCCTACGAGCAGTACTTC

V: TRBV2
J: TRBJ2-1
size: once
D: -
CDR3: CATNPGYNEQFF
DNA: TGTGCCACTAATCCGGGATACAATGAGCAGTTCTTC

V: TRBV27
J: TRBJ2-1
size: once
D: TRBD2
CDR3: CASSLSLAGGIDEQFF
DNA: TGTGCCAGCAGTTTATCTCTAGCGGGGGGGATAGATGAGCAGTTCTTC

V: TRBV28
J: TRBJ2-1
size: -
D: -
CDR3: CASSRGSSYNEQFF
DNA: TGTGCCAGCAGCCGCGGGTCCTCCTACAATGAGCAGTTCTTC

V: TRBV20-1
J: TRBJ1-1
size: few
D: -
CDR3: CSAVQDEAFF
DNA: TGCAGTGCTGTACAGGATGAAGCTTTCTTT

V: TRBV27
J: TRBJ2-7
size: once
D: -
CDR3: CASSWDHSYEQYF
DNA: TGTGCCAGCAGTTGGGACCACTCCTACGAGCAGTACTTC

V: TRBV14
J: TRBJ2-7
size: medium-sized
D: -
CDR3: CASSHQLGYEQYF
DNA: TGTGCCAGCAGCCATCAATTGGGCTACGAGCAGTACTTC

V: TRBV5-8
J: TRBJ2-7
size: -
D: -
CDR3: CASSLFGGRGYEQYF
DNA: TGTGCCAGCAGCTTGTTCGGGGGAAGGGGATACGAGCAGTACTTC

V: TRBV7-6
J: TRBJ2-1
size: -
D: -
CDR3: CASSLTEGAYNEQFF
DNA: TGTGCCAGCAGCCTAACGGAGGGGGCCTACAATGAGCAGTTCTTC

V: TRBV7-9
J: TRBJ2-7
size: -
D: -
CDR3: CASSLGPGSYEQYF
DNA: TGTGCCAGCAGCTTAGGGCCGGGAAGCTACGAGCAGTACTTC

V: TRBV5-6
J: TRBJ1-2
size: -
D: -
CDR3: CASSPGGGGGYTF
DNA: TGTGCCAGCAGCCCCGGAGGGGGAGGCGGCTACACCTTC

V: TRBV7-9
J: TRBJ2-3
size: -
D: TRBD2
CDR3: CASRSGLLNTDTQYF
DNA: TGTGCCAGCAGGTCGGGACTACTAAACACAGATACGCAGTATTTT

V: TRBV5-1
J: TRBJ2-7
size: -
D: -
CDR3: CASSSRDSPSYEQYF
DNA: TGCGCCAGCAGCTCCCGGGATTCCCCCTCCTACGAGCAGTACTTC

V: TRBV4-1
J: TRBJ1-1
size: -
D: TRBD1
CDR3: CASSPFEAGGIAFF
DNA: TGCGCCAGCAGCCCCTTCGAGGCAGGGGGTATCGCTTTCTTT

V: TRBV6-5
J: TRBJ2-1
size: -
D: TRBD2
CDR3: CASSLLAGEGNEQFF
DNA: TGTGCCAGCAGCCTTCTGGCGGGAGAGGGAAATGAGCAGTTCTTC

V: TRBV4-1
J: TRBJ2-1
size: -
D: -
CDR3: CASSQWLGNEQFF
DNA: TGCGCCAGCAGCCAATGGCTGGGGAATGAGCAGTTCTTC

V: TRBV5-1
J: TRBJ1-2
size: -
D: -
CDR3: CASSLAIANYGYTF
DNA: TGCGCCAGCAGCTTGGCCATAGCTAACTATGGCTACACCTTC

V: TRBV5-1
J: TRBJ1-5
size: -
D: -
CDR3: CASSLGADGSNQPQHF
DNA: TGCGCCAGCAGCTTGGGGGCTGACGGGAGCAATCAGCCCCAGCATTTT

V: TRBV28
J: TRBJ1-5
size: -
D: -
CDR3: CASSFWQGNQPQHF
DNA: TGTGCCAGCAGTTTTTGGCAGGGGAATCAGCCCCAGCATTTT

V: TRBV5-1
J: TRBJ2-7
size: -
D: TRBD2
CDR3: CASSLFVAGVLGGYEQYF
DNA: TGCGCCAGCAGCTTGTTCGTAGCGGGTGTCTTAGGAGGGTACGAGCAGTACTTC

V: TRBV4-1
J: TRBJ1-2
size: few
D: TRBD1
CDR3: CASSDPGQSVGYTF
DNA: TGCGCCAGCAGCGACCCGGGACAGAGTGTTGGCTACACCTTC

V: TRBV30
J: TRBJ1-1
size: -
D: -
CDR3: CAWTYRTEAFF
DNA: TGTGCCTGGACATACAGGACTGAAGCTTTCTTT

V: TRBV19
J: TRBJ1-2
size: -
D: -
CDR3: CASSNAGDYGYTF
DNA: TGTGCCAGTAGTAATGCAGGGGACTATGGCTACACCTTC

V: TRBV5-8
J: TRBJ2-1
size: -
D: -
CDR3: CASSSFNSYNEQFF
DNA: TGTGCCAGCAGCTCGTTTAACTCCTACAATGAGCAGTTCTTC

V: TRBV27
J: TRBJ2-5
size: -
D: -
CDR3: CASSDGRQETQYF
DNA: TGTGCCAGCAGTGACGGAAGACAAGAGACCCAGTACTTC